The 10 T cell receptor beta chains below all came from one sample that was sequenced in a study of a mutant IDH1 vaccine in newly diagnosed glioma. Generated by immunoSEQ multiplex PCR, the TCRdb table keeps only in-frame clones and is missing some. The sample yields around 130,000 clones, around three quarters seen once. Their antigens remain unidentified. The sample's time point: week 11, during vaccination. Doses consisted of 300 ug of mutant IDH1 20-mer peptide each, paired with topical imiquimod. Sequencing used PBMCs, obtained from a glioma patient whose treatment included an IDH1 peptide vaccine. Receptors were obtained from a man aged 35-49 years with glioma.

V and J are TRBV11-2 and TRBJ1-1; D remains ambiguous. V was shortened by 2 bases and J by 1 base, with 5 bases between the two germline ends. The CDR3 totals 13 residues. Germline CDR1 reads SGHAT; CDR2 reads FQNNGV. The CDR3 nucleotides read TGTGCCAGCAGCTTAAAGCCGAACACTGAAGCTTTCTTT. Protein sequence: CASSLKPNTEAFF.

The CDR3 DNA reads TGTGCCAGCAGCTCCGGACTAGCGGGAACGTACGAGCAGTACTTC. This codes for CASSSGLAGTYEQYF. This sequence joins TRBV7-2 and TRBJ2-7; TRBD2 matches 12 bases. The germline V gene has CDR1 SGHTA and CDR2 FQGNSA. V lost 4 bases to trimming and J lost 4 bases; unmatched junction nucleotides: 5. There are 15 residues in the CDR3. The whole variable domain, remainder taken from reference TRBV7-2 and TRBJ2-7, is GAGVSQSPSNKVTEKGKDVELRCDPISGHTALYWYRQSLGQGLEFLIYFQGNSAPDKSGLPSDRFSAERTGGSVSTLTIQRTQQEDSAVYLCASSSGLAGTYEQYFGPGTRLTVT.

This chain joins TRBV6-4 and TRBJ2-2; TRBD2 matches 12 bases. Unmatched junction bases numbered 3, after V lost 6 bases and J lost 4 bases. The CDR3 consists of 15 residues. Germline V lookup: CDR1 MRHNA, CDR2 SNTAGT. In DNA form, the CDR3 reads TGTGCCAGCAGGATACTAGCGGGGGGCACCGGGGAGCTGTTTTTT. Protein: CASRILAGGTGELFF.

This clone was counted a few times. V and J are TRBV28 and TRBJ1-5; 7 bases map to TRBD1. CDR3 size: 14 residues. Trimming took 8 bases from V and 11 from J; bases not matched to a gene: 15. CDR1 is MDHEN, CDR2 SYDVKM, per germline. The DNA of the CDR3 is TGTGCCAGCGCAGGGACAGTGGGCTCCGAAGCCCAGCATTTT. It is translated as CASAGTVGSEAQHF.

The J gene is TRBJ2-4, the V gene TRBV11-2, with D perhaps given as TRBD1 or TRBD2 (5 bases each). The CDR3 runs 14 residues. Germline V gene lookup returns CDR1 SGHAT and CDR2 FQNNGV. V lost 3 bases and J lost 8, with 14 bases in between. This CDR3 reads CASSFNGRDDIQYF. As DNA, the CDR3 is TGTGCCAGCAGCTTTAATGGCAGGGACGACATTCAGTACTTC.

This rearrangement joins TRBV5-5 to TRBJ2-7; TRBD1 matches at 7 bases. The CDR3 is made up of 14 amino acids. With V trimmed by 3 bases and J by 6 bases, 9 bases remained unmatched. Germline V CDR1 and CDR2: SGHKS, YYEKEE (reference sequence). The CDR3 reads CASSYQTGSGEQYF. DNA for the CDR3: TGTGCCAGCAGCTATCAGACAGGGTCGGGCGAGCAGTACTTC.

The V and J genes are TRBV10-3 and TRBJ2-7, with D possibly being TRBD1 or TRBD2 (5 bases each). The CDR3 spans 13 residues. Trimming removed 3 bases at V and 6 bases at J, with 12 bases between. Germline CDR1 and CDR2: ENHRY and SYGVKD. The CDR3 bases are TGTGCCATCAGTGAACGGGGACCGGGCGAGCAGTACTTC. It codes for CAISERGPGEQYF.

V is TRBV19 and J is TRBJ1-3; D call uncertain. The CDR3 runs 16 residues. Trimming took off 6 bases at V and 0 bases at J, with 15 bases between the two ends. The germline V gene has CDR1 LNHDA and CDR2 SQIVND (reference sequence). CDR3 protein: CASSDRFWGSGNTIYF. In nucleotides, the CDR3 is TGTGCCAGTAGCGATCGGTTTTGGGGCTCTGGAAACACCATATATTTT.

The genes are TRBV4-3 and TRBJ1-1; the D is unclear. Germline CDR1 is LGHNA and CDR2 is YSLEER. The V and J ends lost 1 base and 0 bases respectively, with 9 bases between them. CDR3 length: 15 amino acids. The CDR3 here is CASSQGWGLNTEAFF. CDR3 nucleotides: TGCGCCAGCAGCCAAGGTTGGGGTCTGAACACTGAAGCTTTCTTT.

J is TRBJ2-1 and V is TRBV6-5; D is unresolved. Trimming shortened V by 0 bases and J by 11 bases, and 11 bases separated the two germline ends. This CDR3 contains 13 residues. Looked up from germline, CDR1 is MNHEY and CDR2 is SVGAGI. CDR3: CASSYSIREKQFF. The DNA of the CDR3 is TGTGCCAGCAGTTACTCGATACGCGAAAAGCAGTTCTTC.